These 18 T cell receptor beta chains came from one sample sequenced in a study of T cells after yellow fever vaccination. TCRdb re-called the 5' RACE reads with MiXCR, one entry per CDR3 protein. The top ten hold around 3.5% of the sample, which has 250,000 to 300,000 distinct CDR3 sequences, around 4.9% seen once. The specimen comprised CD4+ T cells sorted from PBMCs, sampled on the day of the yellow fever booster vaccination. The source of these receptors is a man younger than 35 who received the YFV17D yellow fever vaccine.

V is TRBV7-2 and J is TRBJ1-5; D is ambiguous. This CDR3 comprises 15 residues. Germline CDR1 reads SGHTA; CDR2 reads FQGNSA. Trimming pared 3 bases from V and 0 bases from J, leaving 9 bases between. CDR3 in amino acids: CASSFLGHSNQPQHF. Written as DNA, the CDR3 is TGTGCCAGCAGCTTCTTAGGGCATAGCAATCAGCCCCAGCATTTT.

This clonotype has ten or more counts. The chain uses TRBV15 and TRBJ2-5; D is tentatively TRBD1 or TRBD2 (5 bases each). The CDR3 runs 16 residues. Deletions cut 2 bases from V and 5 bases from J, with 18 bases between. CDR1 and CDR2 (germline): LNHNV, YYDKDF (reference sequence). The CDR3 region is CATSRSPHGTGETQYF. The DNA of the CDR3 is TGTGCCACCAGCAGAAGTCCTCACGGGACCGGGGAGACCCAGTACTTC.

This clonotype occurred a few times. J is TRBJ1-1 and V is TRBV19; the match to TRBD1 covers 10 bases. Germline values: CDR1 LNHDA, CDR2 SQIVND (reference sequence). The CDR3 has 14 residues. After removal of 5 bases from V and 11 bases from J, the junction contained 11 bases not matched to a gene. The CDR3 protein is CASSVPGQGLRAFF. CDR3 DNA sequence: TGTGCCAGTAGTGTTCCGGGACAGGGGCTCCGGGCTTTCTTT.

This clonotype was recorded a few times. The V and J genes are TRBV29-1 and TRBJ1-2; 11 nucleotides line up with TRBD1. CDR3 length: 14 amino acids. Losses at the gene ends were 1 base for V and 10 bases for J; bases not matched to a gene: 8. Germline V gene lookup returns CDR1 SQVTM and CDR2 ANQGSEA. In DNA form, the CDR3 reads TGCAGCGTTGAAGGAAGCCGGGACAGGGGGTACTACACCTTC. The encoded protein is CSVEGSRDRGYYTF.

The chain's CDR3 is CASSPGTSGTSDTQYF. The CDR3 DNA follows: TGCGCCAGCAGCCCGGGGACTAGCGGAACATCAGATACGCAGTATTTT. This chain uses TRBV4-3 with TRBJ2-3; 11 bases agree with TRBD2. V gave up 4 bases and J gave up 4 bases; unmatched junction bases: 7. Germline V lookup: CDR1 LGHNA, CDR2 YSLEER. This CDR3 contains 16 residues.

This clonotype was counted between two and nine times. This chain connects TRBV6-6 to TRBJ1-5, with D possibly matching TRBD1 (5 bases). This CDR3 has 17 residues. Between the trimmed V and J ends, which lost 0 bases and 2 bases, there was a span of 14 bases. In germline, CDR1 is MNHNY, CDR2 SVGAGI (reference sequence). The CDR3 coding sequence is TGTGCCAGCAGTTACTCGACGCAGGGTACGCGCAATCAGCCCCAGCATTTT. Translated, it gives CASSYSTQGTRNQPQHF.

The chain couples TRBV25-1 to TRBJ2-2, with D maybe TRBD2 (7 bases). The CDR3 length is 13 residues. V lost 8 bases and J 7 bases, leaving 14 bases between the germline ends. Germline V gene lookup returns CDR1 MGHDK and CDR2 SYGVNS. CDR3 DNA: TGTGCCAGCCTGGGGAGGGGACACGGGGAGCTGTTTTTT. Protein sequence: CASLGRGHGELFF.

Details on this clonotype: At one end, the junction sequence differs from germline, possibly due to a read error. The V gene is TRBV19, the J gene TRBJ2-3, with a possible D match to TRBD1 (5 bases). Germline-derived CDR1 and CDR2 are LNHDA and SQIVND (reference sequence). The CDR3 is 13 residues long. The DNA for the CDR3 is TGTGCCAGTAGCCTCGACGTTGGCAGGGCTAGTTCTTTT. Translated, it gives CASSLDVGRASSF.

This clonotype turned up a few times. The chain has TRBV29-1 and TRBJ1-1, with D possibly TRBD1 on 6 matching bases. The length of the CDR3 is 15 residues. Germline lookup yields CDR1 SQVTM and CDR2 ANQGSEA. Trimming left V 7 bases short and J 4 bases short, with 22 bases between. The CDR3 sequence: CSAVPQGTLATEAFF. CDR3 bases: TGCAGCGCCGTGCCACAGGGAACCCTAGCCACTGAAGCTTTCTTT.

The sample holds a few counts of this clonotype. The CDR3 region has the DNA TGTGCCAGCAGTGTTTTAAGAAGGGGCAACATTCAGTACTTC. This translates into CASSVLRRGNIQYF. The J gene is TRBJ2-4, the V gene TRBV6-1; D may be TRBD1 (5 bases). The CDR3 is made up of 14 amino acids. V lost 4 bases, J lost 7 bases, and 14 bases lay in between. Germline V gives CDR1 MNHNS, CDR2 SASEGT.

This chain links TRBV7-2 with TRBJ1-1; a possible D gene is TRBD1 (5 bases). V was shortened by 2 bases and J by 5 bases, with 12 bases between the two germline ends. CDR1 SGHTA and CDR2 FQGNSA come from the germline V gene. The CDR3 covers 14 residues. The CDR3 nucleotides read TGTGCCAGCAGCTTATTAGGGGTCGAAACTGAAGCTTTCTTT. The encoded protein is CASSLLGVETEAFF.

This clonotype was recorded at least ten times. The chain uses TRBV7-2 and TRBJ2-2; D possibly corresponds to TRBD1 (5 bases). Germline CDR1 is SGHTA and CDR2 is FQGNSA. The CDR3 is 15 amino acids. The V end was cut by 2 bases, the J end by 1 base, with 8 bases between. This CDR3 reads CASSLWQGNTGELFF. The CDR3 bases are TGTGCCAGCAGCTTATGGCAGGGGAACACCGGGGAGCTGTTTTTT. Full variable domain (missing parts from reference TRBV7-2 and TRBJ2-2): GAGVSQSPSNKVTEKGKDVELRCDPISGHTALYWYRQSLGQGLEFLIYFQGNSAPDKSGLPSDRFSAERTGGSVSTLTIQRTQQEDSAVYLCASSLWQGNTGELFFGEGSRLTVL.

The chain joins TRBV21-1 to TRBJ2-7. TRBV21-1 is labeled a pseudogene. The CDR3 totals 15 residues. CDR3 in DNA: TGTGCCAGCAGCAAATCGGGTGGGATACCTTACGAGCAGTACGTC. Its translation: CASSKSGGIPYEQYV.

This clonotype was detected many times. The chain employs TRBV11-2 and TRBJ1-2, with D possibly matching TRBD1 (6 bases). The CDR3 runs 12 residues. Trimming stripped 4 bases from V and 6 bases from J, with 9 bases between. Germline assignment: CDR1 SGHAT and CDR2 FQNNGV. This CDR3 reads CASSWAGDGYTF. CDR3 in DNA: TGTGCCAGCAGCTGGGCAGGGGATGGCTACACCTTC.

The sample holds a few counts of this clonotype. DNA of the CDR3: TGCAGTGCTAGACCCACGACAGGATATAATGAAAAACTGTTTTTT. This gives the protein CSARPTTGYNEKLFF. This chain connects TRBV20-1 to TRBJ1-4; D might be TRBD1 (6 bases). This CDR3 has 15 residues. Germline CDR1 DFQATT, CDR2 SNEGSKA (reference sequence). V was clipped by 2 bases and J by 4 bases, with 14 bases between them.

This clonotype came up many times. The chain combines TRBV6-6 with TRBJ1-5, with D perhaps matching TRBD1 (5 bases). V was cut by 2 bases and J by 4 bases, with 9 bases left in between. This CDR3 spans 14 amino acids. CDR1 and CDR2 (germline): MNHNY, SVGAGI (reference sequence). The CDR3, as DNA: TGTGCCAGCAGTTACCGGGACGGTAATCAGCCCCAGCATTTT. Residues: CASSYRDGNQPQHF.

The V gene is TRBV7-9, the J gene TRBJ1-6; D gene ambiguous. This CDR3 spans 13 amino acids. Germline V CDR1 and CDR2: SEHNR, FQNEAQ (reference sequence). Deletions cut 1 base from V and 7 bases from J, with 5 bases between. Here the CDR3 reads CASSLDQNSPLHF. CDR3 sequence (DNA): TGTGCCAGCAGCTTAGACCAGAATTCACCCCTCCACTTT.

The CDR3 coding sequence is TGTGCCAGCAGCTTCGCACAGGGGGCTGACTATGGCTACACCTTC. Its translation: CASSFAQGADYGYTF. This chain joins TRBV7-2 and TRBJ1-2, with TRBD1 identical over 9 bases. Germline V gene data show CDR1 as SGHTA and CDR2 as FQGNSA. After removal of 3 bases from V and 3 bases from J, the junction contained 5 bases not matched to a gene. The CDR3 totals 15 residues.